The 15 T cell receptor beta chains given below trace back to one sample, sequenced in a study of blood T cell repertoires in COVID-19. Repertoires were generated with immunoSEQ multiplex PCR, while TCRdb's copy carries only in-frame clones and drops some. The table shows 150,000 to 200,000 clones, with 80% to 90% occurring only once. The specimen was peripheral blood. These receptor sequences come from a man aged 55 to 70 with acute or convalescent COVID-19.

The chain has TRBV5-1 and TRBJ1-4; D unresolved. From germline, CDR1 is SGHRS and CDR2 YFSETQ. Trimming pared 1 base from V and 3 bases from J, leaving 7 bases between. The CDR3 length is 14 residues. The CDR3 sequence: CASSLTSANEKLFF. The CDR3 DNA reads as TGCGCCAGCAGCTTGACATCCGCTAATGAAAAACTGTTTTTT. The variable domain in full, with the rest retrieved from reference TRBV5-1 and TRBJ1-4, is KAGVTQTPRYLIKTRGQQVTLSCSPISGHRSVSWYQQTPGQGLQFLFEYFSETQRNKGNFPGRFSGRQFSNSRSEMNVSTLELGDSALYLCASSLTSANEKLFFGSGTQLSVL.

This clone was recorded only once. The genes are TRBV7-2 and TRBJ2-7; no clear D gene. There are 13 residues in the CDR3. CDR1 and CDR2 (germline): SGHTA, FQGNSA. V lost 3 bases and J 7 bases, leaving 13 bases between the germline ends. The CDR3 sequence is CASSFSQAREQYF. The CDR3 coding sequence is TGTGCCAGCAGCTTCTCCCAGGCGCGTGAGCAGTACTTC. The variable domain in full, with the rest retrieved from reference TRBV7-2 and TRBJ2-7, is GAGVSQSPSNKVTEKGKDVELRCDPISGHTALYWYRQSLGQGLEFLIYFQGNSAPDKSGLPSDRFSAERTGGSVSTLTIQRTQQEDSAVYLCASSFSQAREQYFGPGTRLTVT.

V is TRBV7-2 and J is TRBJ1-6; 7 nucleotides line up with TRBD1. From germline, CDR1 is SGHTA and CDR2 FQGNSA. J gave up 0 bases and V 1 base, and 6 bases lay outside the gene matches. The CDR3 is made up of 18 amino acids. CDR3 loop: CASSLVGTASSYNSPLHF. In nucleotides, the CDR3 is TGTGCCAGCAGCTTAGTTGGGACAGCTAGCTCCTATAATTCACCCCTCCACTTT.

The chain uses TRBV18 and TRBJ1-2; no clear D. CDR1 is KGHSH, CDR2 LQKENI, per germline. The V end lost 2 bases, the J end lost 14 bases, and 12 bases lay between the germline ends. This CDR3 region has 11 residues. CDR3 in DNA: TGTGCCAGCTCACCAGAACGGCGGCAGACCTTC. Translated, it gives CASSPERRQTF.

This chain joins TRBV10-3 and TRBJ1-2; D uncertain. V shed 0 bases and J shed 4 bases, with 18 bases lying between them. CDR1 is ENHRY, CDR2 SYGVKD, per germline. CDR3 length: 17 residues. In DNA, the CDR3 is TGTGCCATCAGTGAGTCGAATTACATCTCCCGGGGCTATGGCTACACCTTC. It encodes CAISESNYISRGYGYTF.

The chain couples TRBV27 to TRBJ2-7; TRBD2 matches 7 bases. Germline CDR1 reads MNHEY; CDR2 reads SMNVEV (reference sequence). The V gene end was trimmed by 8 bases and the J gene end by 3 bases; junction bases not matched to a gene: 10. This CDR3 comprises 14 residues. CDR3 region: CASVATGGHYEQYF. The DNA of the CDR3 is TGTGCCAGCGTAGCGACGGGAGGTCACTACGAGCAGTACTTC.

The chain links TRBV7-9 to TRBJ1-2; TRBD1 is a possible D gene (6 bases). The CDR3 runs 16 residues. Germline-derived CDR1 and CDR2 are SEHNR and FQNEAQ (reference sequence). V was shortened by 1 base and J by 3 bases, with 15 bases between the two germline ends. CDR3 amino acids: CASSLGYRVVDYGYTF. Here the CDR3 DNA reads TGTGCCAGCAGCTTAGGCTACAGGGTGGTTGACTATGGCTACACCTTC.

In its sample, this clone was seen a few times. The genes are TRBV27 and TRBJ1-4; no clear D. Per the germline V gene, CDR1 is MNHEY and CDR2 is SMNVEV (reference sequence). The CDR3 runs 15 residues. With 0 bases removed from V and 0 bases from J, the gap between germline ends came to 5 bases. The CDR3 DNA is TGTGCCAGCAGTTTATCTGTCGCAACTAATGAAAAACTGTTTTTT. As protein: CASSLSVATNEKLFF. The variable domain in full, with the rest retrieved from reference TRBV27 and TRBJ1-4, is EAQVTQNPRYLITVTGKKLTVTCSQNMNHEYMSWYRQDPGLGLRQIYYSMNVEVTDKGDVPEGYKVSRKEKRNFPLILESPSPNQTSLYFCASSLSVATNEKLFFGSGTQLSVL.

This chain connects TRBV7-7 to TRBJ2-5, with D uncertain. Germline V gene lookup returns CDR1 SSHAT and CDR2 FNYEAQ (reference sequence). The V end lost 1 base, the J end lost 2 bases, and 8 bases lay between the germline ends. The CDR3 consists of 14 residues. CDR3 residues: CASSLGAVQETQYF. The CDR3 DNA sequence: TGTGCCAGCAGCTTAGGGGCAGTGCAAGAGACCCAGTACTTC. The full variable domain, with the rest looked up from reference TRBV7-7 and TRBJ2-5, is GAGVSQSPRYKVTKRGQDVTLRCDPISSHATLYWYQQALGQGPEFLTYFNYEAQPDKSGLPSDRFSAERPEGSISTLTIQRTEQRDSAMYRCASSLGAVQETQYFGPGTRLLVL.

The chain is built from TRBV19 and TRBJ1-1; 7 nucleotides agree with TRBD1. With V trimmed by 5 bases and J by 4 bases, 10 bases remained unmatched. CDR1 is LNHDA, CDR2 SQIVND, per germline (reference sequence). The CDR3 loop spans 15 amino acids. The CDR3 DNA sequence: TGTGCCAGTAGTCCTACGCGACAGGGTCCCACTGAAGCTTTCTTT. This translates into CASSPTRQGPTEAFF.

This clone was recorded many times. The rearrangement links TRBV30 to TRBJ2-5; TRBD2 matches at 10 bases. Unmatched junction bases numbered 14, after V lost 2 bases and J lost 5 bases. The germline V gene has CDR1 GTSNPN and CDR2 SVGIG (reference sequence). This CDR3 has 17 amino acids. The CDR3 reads CAWSFTPGQRGGETQYF. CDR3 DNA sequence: TGTGCCTGGAGTTTTACCCCCGGCCAGCGGGGGGGGGAGACCCAGTACTTC.

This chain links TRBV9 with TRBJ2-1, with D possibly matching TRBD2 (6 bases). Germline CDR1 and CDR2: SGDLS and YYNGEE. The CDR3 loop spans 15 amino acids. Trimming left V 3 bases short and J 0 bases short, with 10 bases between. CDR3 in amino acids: CASSEGGDSYNEQFF. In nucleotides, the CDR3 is TGTGCCAGCAGCGAGGGAGGCGACTCCTACAATGAGCAGTTCTTC.

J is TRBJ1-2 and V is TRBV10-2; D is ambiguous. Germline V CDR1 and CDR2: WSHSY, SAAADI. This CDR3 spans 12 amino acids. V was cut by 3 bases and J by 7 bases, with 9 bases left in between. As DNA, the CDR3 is TGCGCCAGCAGTGATTGGGCCTCTGGCTACACCTTC. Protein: CASSDWASGYTF.

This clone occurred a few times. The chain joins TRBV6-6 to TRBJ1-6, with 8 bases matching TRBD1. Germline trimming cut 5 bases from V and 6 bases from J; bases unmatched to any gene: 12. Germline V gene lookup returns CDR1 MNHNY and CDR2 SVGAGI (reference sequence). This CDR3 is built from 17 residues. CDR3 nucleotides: TGTGCCAGCAGTCACCCCAGGACAGGGAGGTTTAATTCACCCCTCCACTTT. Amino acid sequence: CASSHPRTGRFNSPLHF.

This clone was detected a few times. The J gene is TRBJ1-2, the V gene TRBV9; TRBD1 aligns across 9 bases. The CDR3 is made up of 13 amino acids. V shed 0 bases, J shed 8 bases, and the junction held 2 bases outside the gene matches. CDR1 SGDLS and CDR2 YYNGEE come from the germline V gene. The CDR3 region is CASSVATGGGYTF. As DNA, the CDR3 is TGTGCCAGCAGCGTAGCGACAGGGGGAGGCTACACCTTC.